This TCR beta chain is from a study of T cell repertoires in cytomegalovirus infection. Note on this clonotype: Its antigen is not identified. The junction shows a germline mismatch at one end, possibly a read error.

Looked up from germline, CDR1 is KGHDR and CDR2 is SFDVKD. The CDR3 totals 17 residues. MiXCR, applied by TCRdb to the reads, yields one record per CDR3 protein. Among 200,000 to 250,000 distinct CDR3 sequences listed, 35% to 45% were seen once. The clonotype originates from a human donor in good health (CMV status not recorded). Some clones in this sample may be carry-over from other donors' samples. The chain employs TRBV24-1 and TRBJ2-3; D may match TRBD1 or TRBD2 (5 bases each). The input for sequencing was CD8+ T cells from cultured PBMCs, taken from culture after CMV antigen stimulation. This CDR3 reads CATSDRSRVSSTDTQDF. CDR3 coding DNA: TGTGCCACCAGTGATAGATCCAGGGTTTCTAGCACAGATACGCAGGATTTT.